This TCR beta chain is from a study of T cell responses to AZD1222 COVID-19 vaccine. Profiled with immunoSEQ multiplex PCR; TCRdb holds only in-frame clones, not every one. The data show 100,000 or so clones, nearly 90% seen once. V lost 3 bases, J lost 3 bases, and 9 bases lay in between. The CDR3 sequence is 13 residues long. Germline loops: CDR1 MNHNS, CDR2 SASEGT. The sample was peripheral blood, taken on day 0 of AZD1222 vaccination. The origin of this receptor is an adult in good health. The rearrangement joins TRBV6-1 to TRBJ2-7; D is unclear. In DNA form, the CDR3 reads TGTGCCAGCAGTGACAGAGACCGCTACGAGCAGTACGTC. This translates into CASSDRDRYEQYV.